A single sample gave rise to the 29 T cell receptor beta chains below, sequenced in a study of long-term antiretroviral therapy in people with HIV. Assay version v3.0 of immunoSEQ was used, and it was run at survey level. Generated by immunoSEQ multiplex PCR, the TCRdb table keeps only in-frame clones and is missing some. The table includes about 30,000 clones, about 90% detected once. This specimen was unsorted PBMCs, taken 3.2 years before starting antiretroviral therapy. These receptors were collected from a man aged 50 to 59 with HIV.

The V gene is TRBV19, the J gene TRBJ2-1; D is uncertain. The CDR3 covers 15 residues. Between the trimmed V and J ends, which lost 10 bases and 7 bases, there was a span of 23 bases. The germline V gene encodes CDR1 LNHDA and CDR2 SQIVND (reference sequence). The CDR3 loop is CATAGRLVGRNEQFF. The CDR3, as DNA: TGTGCCACCGCTGGTAGACTGGTCGGTCGGAATGAGCAGTTCTTC.

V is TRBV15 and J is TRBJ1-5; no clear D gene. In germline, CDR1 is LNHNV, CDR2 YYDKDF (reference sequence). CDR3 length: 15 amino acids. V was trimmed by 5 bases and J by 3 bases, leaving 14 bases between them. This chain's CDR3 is CATSWERQLNQPQHF. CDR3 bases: TGTGCCACCAGCTGGGAGAGGCAGCTCAATCAGCCCCAGCATTTT.

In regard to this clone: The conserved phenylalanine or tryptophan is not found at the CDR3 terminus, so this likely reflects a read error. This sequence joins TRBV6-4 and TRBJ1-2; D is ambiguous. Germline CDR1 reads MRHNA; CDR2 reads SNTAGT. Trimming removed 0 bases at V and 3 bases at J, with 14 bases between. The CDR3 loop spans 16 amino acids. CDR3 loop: CASSDSRERVYYGYTV. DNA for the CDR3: TGTGCCAGCAGTGACTCCCGTGAAAGAGTCTACTATGGCTACACCGTC.

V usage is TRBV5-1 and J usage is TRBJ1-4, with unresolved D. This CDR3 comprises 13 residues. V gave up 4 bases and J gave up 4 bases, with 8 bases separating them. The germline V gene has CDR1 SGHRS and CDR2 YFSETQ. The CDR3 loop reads CASSTGDNEKLFF. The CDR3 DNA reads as TGCGCCAGCAGCACGGGAGATAATGAAAAACTGTTTTTT.

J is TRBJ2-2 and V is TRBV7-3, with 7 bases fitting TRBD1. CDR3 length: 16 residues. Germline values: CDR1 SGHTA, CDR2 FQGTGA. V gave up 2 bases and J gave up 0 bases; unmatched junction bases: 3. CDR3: CASSLQGQANTGELFF. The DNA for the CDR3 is TGTGCCAGCAGCTTACAAGGACAGGCGAACACCGGGGAGCTGTTTTTT.

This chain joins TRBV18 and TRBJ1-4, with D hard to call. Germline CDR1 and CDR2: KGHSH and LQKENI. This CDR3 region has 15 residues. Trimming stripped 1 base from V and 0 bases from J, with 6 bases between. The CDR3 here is CASSPRFATNEKLFF. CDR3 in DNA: TGTGCCAGCTCACCACGTTTTGCAACTAATGAAAAACTGTTTTTT.

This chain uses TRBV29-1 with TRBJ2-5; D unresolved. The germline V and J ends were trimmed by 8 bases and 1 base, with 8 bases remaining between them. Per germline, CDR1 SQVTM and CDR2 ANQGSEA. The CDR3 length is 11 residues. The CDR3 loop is CSPRTQETQYF. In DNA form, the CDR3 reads TGCAGCCCCCGAACCCAAGAGACCCAGTACTTC.

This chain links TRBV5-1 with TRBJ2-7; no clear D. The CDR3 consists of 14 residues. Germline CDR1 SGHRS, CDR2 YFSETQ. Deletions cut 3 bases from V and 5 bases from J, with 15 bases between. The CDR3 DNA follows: TGCGCCAGCAGCTCCGACCCTACCTCTGACGAGCAGTACTTC. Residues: CASSSDPTSDEQYF.

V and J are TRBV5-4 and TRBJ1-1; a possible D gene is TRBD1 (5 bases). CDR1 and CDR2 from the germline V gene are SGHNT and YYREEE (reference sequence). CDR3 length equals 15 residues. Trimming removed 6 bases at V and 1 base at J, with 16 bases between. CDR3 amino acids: CASNPGGGGNTEAFF. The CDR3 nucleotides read TGTGCCAGCAACCCTGGCGGGGGTGGGAACACTGAAGCTTTCTTT.

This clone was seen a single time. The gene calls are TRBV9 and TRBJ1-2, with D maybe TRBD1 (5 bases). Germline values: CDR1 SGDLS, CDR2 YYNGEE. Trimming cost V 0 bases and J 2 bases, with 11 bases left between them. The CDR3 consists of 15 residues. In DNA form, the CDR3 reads TGTGCCAGCAGCGTAGGAGTGGGGGTGAACTATGGCTACACCTTC. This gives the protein CASSVGVGVNYGYTF.

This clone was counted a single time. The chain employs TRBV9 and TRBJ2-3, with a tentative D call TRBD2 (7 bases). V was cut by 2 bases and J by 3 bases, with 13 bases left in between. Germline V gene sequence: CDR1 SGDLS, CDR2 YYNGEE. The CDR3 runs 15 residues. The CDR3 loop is CASSVREGGTDTQYF. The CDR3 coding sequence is TGTGCCAGCAGCGTCAGGGAGGGGGGGACAGATACGCAGTATTTT. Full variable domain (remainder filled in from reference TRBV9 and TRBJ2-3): DSGVTQTPKHLITATGQRVTLRCSPRSGDLSVYWYQQSLDQGLQFLIQYYNGEERAKGNILERFSAQQFPDLHSELNLSSLELGDSALYFCASSVREGGTDTQYFGPGTRLTVL.

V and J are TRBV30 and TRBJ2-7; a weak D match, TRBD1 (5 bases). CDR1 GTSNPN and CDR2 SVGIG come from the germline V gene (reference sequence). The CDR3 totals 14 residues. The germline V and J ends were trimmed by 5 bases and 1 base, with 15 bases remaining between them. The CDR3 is CAWGLGGASYEQYF. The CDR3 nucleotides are TGTGCCTGGGGTTTAGGTGGGGCATCCTACGAGCAGTACTTC.

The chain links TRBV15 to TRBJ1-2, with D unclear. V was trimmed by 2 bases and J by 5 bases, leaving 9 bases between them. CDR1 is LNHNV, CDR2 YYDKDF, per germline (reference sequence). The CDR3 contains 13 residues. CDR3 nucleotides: TGTGCCACCAGCAGATTCGAAGGGTATGGCTACACCTTC. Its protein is CATSRFEGYGYTF.

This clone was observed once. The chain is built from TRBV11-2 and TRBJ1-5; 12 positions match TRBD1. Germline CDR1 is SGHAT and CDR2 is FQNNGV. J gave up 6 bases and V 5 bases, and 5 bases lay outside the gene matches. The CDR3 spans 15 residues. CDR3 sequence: CASSRDRGQVQPQHF. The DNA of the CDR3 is TGTGCCAGCAGCCGGGACAGGGGGCAGGTTCAGCCCCAGCATTTT.

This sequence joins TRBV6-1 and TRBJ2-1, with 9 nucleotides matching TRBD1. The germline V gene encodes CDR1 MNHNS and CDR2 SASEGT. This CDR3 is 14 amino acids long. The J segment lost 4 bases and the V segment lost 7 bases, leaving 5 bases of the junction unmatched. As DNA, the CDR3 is TGTGCCAGCACACGGACAGGGGCTTACAATGAGCAGTTCTTC. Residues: CASTRTGAYNEQFF.

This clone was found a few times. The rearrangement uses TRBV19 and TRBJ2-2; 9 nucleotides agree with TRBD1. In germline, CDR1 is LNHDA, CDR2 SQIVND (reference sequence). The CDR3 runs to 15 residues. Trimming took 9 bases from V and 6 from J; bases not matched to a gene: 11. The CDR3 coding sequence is TGTGCCAGCCAGCCGGGACAGGGATGGGCCGGGGAGCTGTTTTTT. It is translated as CASQPGQGWAGELFF.

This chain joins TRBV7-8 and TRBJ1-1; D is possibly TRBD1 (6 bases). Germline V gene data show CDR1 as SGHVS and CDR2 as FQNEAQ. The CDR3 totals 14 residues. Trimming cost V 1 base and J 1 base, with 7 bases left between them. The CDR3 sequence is CASSLGTANTEAFF. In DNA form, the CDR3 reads TGTGCCAGCAGCTTAGGGACAGCGAACACTGAAGCTTTCTTT.

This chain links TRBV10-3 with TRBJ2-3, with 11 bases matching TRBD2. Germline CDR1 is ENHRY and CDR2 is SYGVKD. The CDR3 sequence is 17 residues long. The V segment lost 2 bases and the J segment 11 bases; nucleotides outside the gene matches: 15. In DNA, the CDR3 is TGTGCCATCAGTGAGATAAAGACTAGCGGGATGTTCCGGGAGCAGTATTTT. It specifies CAISEIKTSGMFREQYF.

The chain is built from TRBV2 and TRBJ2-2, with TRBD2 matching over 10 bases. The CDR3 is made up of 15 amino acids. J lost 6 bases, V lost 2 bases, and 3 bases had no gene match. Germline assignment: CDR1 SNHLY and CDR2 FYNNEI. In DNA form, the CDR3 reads TGTGCCAGCAGTGAACCCCTAGCGGGGGCCGGGGAGCTGTTTTTT. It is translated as CASSEPLAGAGELFF.

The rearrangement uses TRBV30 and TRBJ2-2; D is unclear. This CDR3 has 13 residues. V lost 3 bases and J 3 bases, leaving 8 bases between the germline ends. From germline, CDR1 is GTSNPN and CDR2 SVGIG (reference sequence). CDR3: CAWSSVYTGELFF. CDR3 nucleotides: TGTGCCTGGAGCAGTGTGTACACCGGGGAGCTGTTTTTT.

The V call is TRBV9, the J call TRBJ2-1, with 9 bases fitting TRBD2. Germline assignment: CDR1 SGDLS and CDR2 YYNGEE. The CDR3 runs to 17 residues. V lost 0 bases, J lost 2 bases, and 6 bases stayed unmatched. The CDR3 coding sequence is TGTGCCAGCAGCGTAGTAGGCGGGGGGGGTACCTACAATGAGCAGTTCTTC. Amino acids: CASSVVGGGGTYNEQFF.

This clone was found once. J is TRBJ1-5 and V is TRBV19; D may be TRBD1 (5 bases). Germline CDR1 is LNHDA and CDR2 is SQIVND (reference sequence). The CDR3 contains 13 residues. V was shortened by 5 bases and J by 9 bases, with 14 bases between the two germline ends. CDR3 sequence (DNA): TGTGCCAGTAGTCCCGGGGAGGGGACGCCCCAGCATTTT. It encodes CASSPGEGTPQHF.

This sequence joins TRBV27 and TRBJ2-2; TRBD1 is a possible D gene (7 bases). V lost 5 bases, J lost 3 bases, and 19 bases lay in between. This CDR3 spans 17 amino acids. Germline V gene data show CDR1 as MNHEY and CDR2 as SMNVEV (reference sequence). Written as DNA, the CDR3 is TGTGCCAGCAGTATACATCCTACAGGGGACTACACCGGGGAGCTGTTTTTT. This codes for CASSIHPTGDYTGELFF.

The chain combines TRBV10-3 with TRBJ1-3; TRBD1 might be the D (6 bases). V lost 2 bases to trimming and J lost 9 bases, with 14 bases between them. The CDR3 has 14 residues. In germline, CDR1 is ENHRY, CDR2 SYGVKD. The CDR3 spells CAISERGQEVTIYF. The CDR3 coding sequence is TGTGCCATCAGTGAGCGGGGACAAGAGGTCACCATATATTTT.

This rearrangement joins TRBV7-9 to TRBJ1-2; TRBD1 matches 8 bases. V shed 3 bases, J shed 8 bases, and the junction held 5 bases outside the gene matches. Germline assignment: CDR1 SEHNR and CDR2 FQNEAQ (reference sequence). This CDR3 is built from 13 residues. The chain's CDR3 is CASSFGQGGGYTF. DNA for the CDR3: TGTGCCAGCAGCTTCGGACAGGGCGGAGGCTACACCTTC.

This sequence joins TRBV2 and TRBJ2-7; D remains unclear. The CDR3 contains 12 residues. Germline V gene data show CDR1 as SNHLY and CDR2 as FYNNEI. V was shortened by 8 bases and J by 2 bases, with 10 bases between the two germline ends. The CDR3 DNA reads TGTGCCAGCGGGATATATACCTACGAGCAGTACTTC. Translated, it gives CASGIYTYEQYF.

CDR3 in DNA: TGTGCCAGCAGCTTAGCTACCGGGACAGGTCAAGAGACCCAGTACTTC. It translates to CASSLATGTGQETQYF. This chain joins TRBV7-3 and TRBJ2-5; TRBD1 aligns across 8 bases. The J segment lost 2 bases and the V segment lost 2 bases, leaving 7 bases of the junction unmatched. The CDR3 contains 16 residues. CDR1 is SGHTA, CDR2 FQGTGA, per germline.

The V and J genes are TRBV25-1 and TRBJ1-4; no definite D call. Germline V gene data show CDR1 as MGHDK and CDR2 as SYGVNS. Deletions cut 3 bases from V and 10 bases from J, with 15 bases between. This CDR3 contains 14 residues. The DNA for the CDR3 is TGTGCCAGCAGTGATCCCACCTCTGGAGGAAAACTGTTTTTT. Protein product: CASSDPTSGGKLFF.

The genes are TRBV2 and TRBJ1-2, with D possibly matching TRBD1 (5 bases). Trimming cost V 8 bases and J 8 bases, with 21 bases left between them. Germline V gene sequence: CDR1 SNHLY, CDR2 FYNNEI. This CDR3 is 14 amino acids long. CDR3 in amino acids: CASGGVTGLFGYTF. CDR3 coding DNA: TGTGCCAGCGGGGGGGTGACCGGCCTCTTCGGCTACACCTTC.